This TCR beta chain emerged from a study of blood T cell repertoires in COVID-19. At the level of the study: Acute and convalescent COVID-19 specimens originated in the United States, Italy and Spain. Nucleic acid was either cDNA or gDNA, and it came from T cells, B-cell-depleted T cells, or PBMCs.

In the original analysis: Researchers report that nucleated cell counts were estimated from reference gene primer amplification. Data came from immunoSEQ multiplex PCR; TCRdb stores just in-frame clones and leaves some out. For V, J and clone size, that table is used; D and trimming come from the DNA. Here the sample spans some 25,000 clones, 82% being singletons. The germline V gene has CDR1 GTSNPN and CDR2 SVGIG (reference sequence). The CDR3 has 14 amino acids. The V segment lost 3 bases and the J segment 3 bases; nucleotides outside the gene matches: 7. The clonotype comes from a human donor in a cohort sampled during active COVID-19. Material for sequencing was peripheral blood. The chain links TRBV30 to TRBJ2-7; TRBD2 matches at 8 bases. In nucleotides, the CDR3 is TGTGCCTGGAGGGAGGGCGGGGGGCTCTACGAGCAGTACTTC. Translated, it gives CAWREGGGLYEQYF.